The T cell receptor beta chain under discussion was sequenced for a study of blood T cell repertoires in COVID-19. Study details: The United States, Italy and Spain provided the acute and convalescent COVID-19 samples. In each case, the material was cDNA or gDNA derived from T cells, B-cell-depleted T cells, or PBMCs.

In the authors' workflow: Amplifying reference gene primers gave estimates of nucleated cell counts. Repertoires were generated with immunoSEQ multiplex PCR, while TCRdb's copy carries only in-frame clones and drops some. For V, J and clone size, that table is used; D and trimming come from the DNA. The sample contains a few hundred thousand clones, 70% to 80% of which appear only once. Material: peripheral blood. The receptor comes from a woman aged 80 or over with acute or convalescent COVID-19.

CDR3 loop: CASSQVGRGSTEAFF. The CDR3 DNA reads as TGTGCCAGCAGCCAAGTGGGCAGGGGGAGCACTGAAGCTTTCTTT. This chain uses TRBV4-2 with TRBJ1-1; 7 bases match TRBD1. The CDR3 extends over 15 amino acids. The ends lost 1 base at V and 4 bases at J; junction bases unmatched: 6. Germline V gene lookup returns CDR1 LGHNA and CDR2 YNFKEQ.